This TCR beta chain was sequenced in a study of T-cell reconstitution after alpha-beta-depleted transplantation in children. The germline V gene has CDR1 SGHRS and CDR2 YFSETQ. Trimming stripped 0 bases from V and 5 bases from J, with 6 bases between. The CDR3 extends over 13 amino acids. Unique molecular identifiers were built into the TCRbeta library. TCRdb re-analysed the PCR reads in MiXCR, keeping a single row per CDR3 protein. The sample yields 250,000 to 350,000 distinct CDR3 sequences, approximately 9.6% seen once. The clonotype originates from a human donor who donated a stem cell graft to a child with SCID. The genes are TRBV5-1 and TRBJ2-1; D gene uncertain. The sample in question was PBMCs from the stem cell graft donor, obtained from the stem cell graft. CDR3 DNA sequence: TGCGCCAGCAGCTTGGTAGCAGACAATGAGCAGTTCTTC. Protein sequence: CASSLVADNEQFF.